The 22 T cell receptor beta chains presented below share a single source sample, sequenced in a study of spatial heterogeneity in lung cancer (dated by TCRdb to 2018 to 2020). The sample's time point, from its label and the paper: blood at routine non-recurrence follow-up after resection. To prepare the library, 5' RACE was applied. For sequencing, a NextSeq 500 was employed. Through fastp at Q25 and MiXCR, TCRdb rebuilt clones from the public reads, retaining in-frame beta chains. Under each unique CDR3 protein, matching rows form one entry showing the most common genes and DNA. The sample table shows 95,000 to 120,000 distinct CDR3 sequences, and 9.5% to 14% are seen once. About 24% of the sample belongs to the ten largest clones. The sample consisted of PBMCs, taken at follow-up. These receptors were taken from a female donor with early-stage non-small cell lung cancer.

The chain uses TRBV20-1 and TRBJ1-6; D is unclear. The germline V gene encodes CDR1 DFQATT and CDR2 SNEGSKA (reference sequence). CDR3 size: 14 residues. Trimming took off 3 bases at V and 5 bases at J, with 11 bases between the two ends. The CDR3 DNA reads TGCAGTGCTAGTCGTATTCGGGATAATTCACCCCTCCACTTT. Its translation: CSASRIRDNSPLHF.

This chain links TRBV7-8 with TRBJ2-1; D possibly corresponds to TRBD2 (6 bases). Between the trimmed V and J ends, which lost 2 bases and 6 bases, there was a span of 14 bases. Germline CDR1 reads SGHVS; CDR2 reads FQNEAQ. The CDR3 covers 15 residues. CDR3 sequence reads: CASSLRRELPNEQFF. The CDR3 DNA reads TGTGCCAGCAGCTTAAGGAGGGAGTTACCCAATGAGCAGTTCTTC.

This clonotype was seen repeatedly, ten times or more. The CDR3 loop reads CASRASYNSPLHF. CDR3 bases: TGTGCCAGCCGGGCCTCCTATAATTCACCCCTCCACTTT. The J gene is TRBJ1-6, the V gene TRBV28, with D unclear. The CDR3 sequence is 13 residues long. V lost 8 bases, J lost 0 bases, and 5 bases lay in between. The germline V gene has CDR1 MDHEN and CDR2 SYDVKM. Full variable domain (outside the CDR3, taken from reference TRBV28 and TRBJ1-6): DVKVTQSSRYLVKRTGEKVFLECVQDMDHENMFWYRQDPGLGLRLIYFSYDVKMKEKGDIPEGYSVSREKKERFSLILESASTNQTSMYLCASRASYNSPLHFGNGTRLTVT.

This clonotype has only a few counts. The rearrangement links TRBV2 to TRBJ2-7; maybe TRBD2 (6 bases). The CDR3 extends over 15 amino acids. From germline, CDR1 is SNHLY and CDR2 FYNNEI. Trimming left V 4 bases short and J 1 base short, with 14 bases between. The CDR3: CASSVFAGKSYEQYF. The CDR3 bases are TGTGCCAGCAGTGTCTTCGCGGGAAAATCCTACGAGCAGTACTTC.

This clonotype occurred many times. This chain links TRBV10-1 with TRBJ2-7; TRBD1 agrees at 8 bases. The V segment lost 0 bases and the J segment 7 bases; nucleotides outside the gene matches: 2. Germline CDR1 and CDR2: WNHNN and SYGVQD (reference sequence). The CDR3 is 13 amino acids. CDR3 nucleotides: TGCGCCAGCAGTGAGTCGGACAGGGTTGAGCAGTACTTC. Translation gives CASSESDRVEQYF.

This clonotype came up many times. This sequence joins TRBV29-1 and TRBJ1-1; D remains unclear. Germline V gene sequence: CDR1 SQVTM, CDR2 ANQGSEA. This CDR3 is 11 amino acids long. CDR3: CSLRGNTEAFF. CDR3 DNA: TGCAGTCTTCGGGGGAACACTGAAGCTTTCTTT.

This clonotype was counted a few times. The rearrangement uses TRBV28 and TRBJ2-2, with a tentative D call TRBD1 (7 bases). Trimming removed 3 bases from V and 1 base from J, with 12 bases in between. The CDR3 has 16 amino acids. CDR1 and CDR2 from the germline V gene are MDHEN and SYDVKM. The CDR3 sequence: CASSLGGQRNTGELFF. The CDR3 DNA reads as TGTGCCAGCAGTTTGGGGGGACAGCGGAACACCGGGGAGCTGTTTTTT.

This clonotype has more than one count but fewer than ten. The chain uses TRBV13 and TRBJ2-1; no clear D. With 5 bases removed from V and 11 bases from J, the gap between germline ends came to 22 bases. This CDR3 comprises 15 residues. Germline V gene lookup returns CDR1 PRHDT and CDR2 FYEKMQ (reference sequence). CDR3 coding DNA: TGTGCCAGCAGCACTGTAACGCCTTCTCCAAAACAGCAGTTCTTC. Translating it yields CASSTVTPSPKQQFF.

The V call is TRBV10-3, the J call TRBJ2-1, with D uncertain. V dropped 6 bases and J dropped 4 bases, with 10 bases sitting between them. CDR1 is ENHRY and CDR2 is SYGVKD in the germline V gene. The CDR3 consists of 13 residues. CDR3 loop: CAIRAGDYNEQFF. CDR3 coding DNA: TGTGCCATCAGGGCAGGAGATTACAATGAGCAGTTCTTC.

This clonotype occurred many times. This chain links TRBV12-3 or TRBV12-4 with TRBJ2-3; tentatively, D is TRBD1 (7 bases). V was trimmed by 6 bases and J by 4 bases, leaving 23 bases between them. This CDR3 contains 17 residues. CDR3 bases: TGTGCCAGCAGGAAACTCAACAGGGGAAGGAGGGCAGATACGCAGTATTTT. It encodes CASRKLNRGRRADTQYF.

The V and J genes are TRBV10-2 and TRBJ1-1, with D uncertain. CDR1 and CDR2 from the germline V gene are WSHSY and SAAADI. This CDR3 has 11 amino acids. Trimming took 7 bases from V and 1 from J, leaving 4 bases between them. The CDR3 DNA sequence: TGCGCCAGCATTCAGAACACTGAAGCTTTCTTT. It yields the protein CASIQNTEAFF.

This clonotype occurred a few times. The rearrangement uses TRBV5-1 and TRBJ2-2; no firm D call. The V and J ends lost 0 bases and 7 bases respectively, with 7 bases between them. CDR1 is SGHRS and CDR2 is YFSETQ in the germline V gene. This CDR3 has 13 amino acids. The CDR3, as DNA: TGCGCCAGCAGCTTGGGCTCCCTCGGGGAGCTGTTTTTT. Its protein product is CASSLGSLGELFF.

This clonotype was recorded at least ten times. The V gene is TRBV15, the J gene TRBJ2-1; 7 bases fit TRBD1. V shed 0 bases, J shed 15 bases, and the junction held 23 bases outside the gene matches. Germline CDR1 is LNHNV and CDR2 is YYDKDF (reference sequence). CDR3 length: 18 amino acids. The CDR3 DNA reads TGTGCCACCAGCAGAGATTTATTCGAAGGGACAGTGACAGGGTATCGGTTCTTC. This gives the protein CATSRDLFEGTVTGYRFF.

This clonotype was counted ten times or more. The V and J genes are TRBV9 and TRBJ1-2, with 9 bases identical to TRBD1. Germline V lookup: CDR1 SGDLS, CDR2 YYNGEE. This CDR3 comprises 16 residues. V lost 3 bases to trimming and J lost 4 bases; unmatched junction nucleotides: 10. CDR3 in amino acids: CASSAAGTGSLYGYTF. The DNA for the CDR3 is TGTGCCAGCAGCGCCGCCGGGACAGGGTCTCTCTATGGCTACACCTTC.

V gene TRBV6-5 combines with J gene TRBJ2-3, with 7 bases lining up with TRBD2. J was trimmed by 5 bases and V by 0 bases; bases with no gene match: 11. The V gene's germline CDR1 is MNHEY and CDR2 SVGAGI. This CDR3 contains 17 residues. DNA of the CDR3: TGTGCCAGCAGTTACTCTTCGGGCGGGAGTTTGTTAGATACGCAGTATTTT. It is translated as CASSYSSGGSLLDTQYF.

This clonotype was counted only a few times. The chain joins TRBV9 to TRBJ2-1; D unresolved. Deletions cut 0 bases from V and 4 bases from J, with 11 bases between. CDR3 length equals 15 residues. The germline CDR1 and CDR2 sequences are SGDLS and YYNGEE. Here the CDR3 reads CASSVGQEQYNEQFF. The DNA of the CDR3 is TGTGCCAGCAGCGTAGGGCAGGAACAATACAATGAGCAGTTCTTC.

There are a few counts of this clonotype. This chain connects TRBV30 to TRBJ1-1; D is undetermined. Trimming took off 0 bases at V and 0 bases at J, with 2 bases between the two ends. The germline V gene has CDR1 GTSNPN and CDR2 SVGIG (reference sequence). CDR3 length equals 12 residues. The CDR3: CAWSVMNTEAFF. CDR3 DNA: TGTGCCTGGAGTGTAATGAACACTGAAGCTTTCTTT.

This clonotype has a handful of counts. V gene TRBV5-1 combines with J gene TRBJ2-7, with D perhaps matching TRBD1 (6 bases). The V gene lost 0 bases and the J gene lost 6 bases, with 10 bases spanning the gap. CDR1 SGHRS and CDR2 YFSETQ come from the germline V gene. This CDR3 spans 13 amino acids. The CDR3 is CASSLGQATEQYF. CDR3 DNA sequence: TGCGCCAGCAGCTTGGGACAGGCAACCGAGCAGTACTTC.

J is TRBJ2-6 and V is TRBV29-1; no definite D call. Germline-derived CDR1 and CDR2 are SQVTM and ANQGSEA. The CDR3 runs to 13 residues. Trimming left V 6 bases short and J 1 base short, with 7 bases between. In DNA form, the CDR3 reads TGCAGCGTAAGGCAGTCTGGGGCCAACGTCCTGACTTTC. Its protein is CSVRQSGANVLTF.

This clonotype has just a few counts. The chain combines TRBV30 with TRBJ2-2; weak D call: TRBD2 (6 bases). The CDR3 spans 15 residues. V was clipped by 0 bases and J by 4 bases, with 12 bases between them. Germline V gene sequence: CDR1 GTSNPN, CDR2 SVGIG (reference sequence). The CDR3 sequence: CAWSVGGAGTGELFF. Written as DNA, the CDR3 is TGTGCCTGGAGTGTAGGAGGAGCGGGCACCGGGGAGCTGTTTTTT.

The J gene is TRBJ2-2, the V gene TRBV28, with no clear D. V dropped 9 bases and J dropped 0 bases, with 8 bases sitting between them. The germline gives CDR1 MDHEN, CDR2 SYDVKM. The CDR3 is made up of 13 amino acids. The CDR3, as DNA: TGTGCCAGTTGGGAACCGAACACCGGGGAGCTGTTTTTT. Translating it yields CASWEPNTGELFF.

This clonotype was counted only a few times. The V gene is TRBV10-2, the J gene TRBJ2-6; D is unresolved. Per the germline V gene, CDR1 is WSHSY and CDR2 is SAAADI. This CDR3 has 16 amino acids. Trimming pared 5 bases from V and 0 bases from J, leaving 11 bases between. The CDR3 region is CASSQDANSGANVLTF. As DNA, the CDR3 is TGCGCCAGCAGTCAGGACGCCAACTCTGGGGCCAACGTCCTGACTTTC.